The 25 T cell receptor beta chains below all came from one sample that was sequenced in a study of post-analysis software for immune sequencing data (dated by TCRdb to the mid-2010s). Overall study outcomes, separate from this receptor: Roughly 5 TRBV segments, including TRBV5-6, TRBV5-1 and TRBV20-1, were significantly more frequent in patients than controls.

Antigens for these TCRs are unknown. Preparation of the library involved PCR. Sequencer: Illumina HiSeq 2500. Unique molecular identifiers were incorporated into TCR beta cDNA libraries to reduce PCR and sequencing biases. The public reads were reprocessed in TCRdb via fastp at Q25 and MiXCR, keeping in-frame beta chains. One record per CDR3 amino acid sequence lists the most common genes and DNA. The sample has more than 450,000 distinct CDR3 sequences on record, 40% to 50% of them singletons. The top ten constitute 1.5% to 2% of the sample. Sequenced: blood. These TCRs come from a girl aged 10-17 years with multiple sclerosis.

This clonotype appeared a few times. This chain joins TRBV18 and TRBJ1-6; 12 bases match TRBD1. Germline trimming cut 3 bases from V and 6 bases from J; bases unmatched to any gene: 6. This CDR3 spans 17 amino acids. Germline V CDR1 and CDR2: KGHSH, LQKENI. CDR3 sequence: CASSPGQGADFNSPLHF. Here the CDR3 DNA reads TGTGCCAGCTCACCGGGACAGGGGGCAGATTTTAATTCACCCCTCCACTTT.

The chain employs TRBV5-5 and TRBJ2-1; D assignment may be TRBD1 or TRBD2 (5 bases each). V was pared by 2 bases and J by 5 bases, with 14 bases between. The germline CDR1 and CDR2 sequences are SGHKS and YYEKEE (reference sequence). The CDR3 runs 15 residues. In nucleotides, the CDR3 is TGTGCCAGCAGCTTCTGGGACCTCTTCGACAATGAGCAGTTCTTC. Its protein is CASSFWDLFDNEQFF. The full variable domain, rest sourced from reference TRBV5-5 and TRBJ2-1, is DAGVTQSPTHLIKTRGQQVTLRCSPISGHKSVSWYQQVLGQGPQFIFQYYEKEERGRGNFPDRFSARQFPNYSSELNVNALLLGDSALYLCASSFWDLFDNEQFFGPGTRLTVL.

The chain carries TRBV5-6 and TRBJ2-7, with D perhaps being TRBD1 or TRBD2 (5 bases each). Germline-derived CDR1 and CDR2 are SGHDT and YYEEEE. The CDR3 length is 14 residues. Trimming cost V 3 bases and J 4 bases, with 14 bases left between them. In nucleotides, the CDR3 is TGTGCCAGCAGCTCGGGGACCCACTATTACGAGCAGTACTTC. Protein: CASSSGTHYYEQYF.

This clonotype has a handful of counts. DNA of the CDR3: TGTGCCAGCAGTGACTCTAGAGGGAGGGCCTACAATGAGCAGTTCTTC. It yields the protein CASSDSRGRAYNEQFF. The V gene is TRBV6-4, the J gene TRBJ2-1; 7 bases align to TRBD2. This CDR3 is built from 16 residues. Germline V gene lookup returns CDR1 MRHNA and CDR2 SNTAGT. Trimming at V came to 0 bases and at J to 2 bases, leaving 4 bases not matched to a gene.

CDR3 coding DNA: TGCGCCAGCAGCCAACAGATATTGGGGACTAGACAAGAGACCCAGTACTTC. Translating it yields CASSQQILGTRQETQYF. This chain uses TRBV4-1 with TRBJ2-5, with 8 bases aligning to TRBD2. From germline, CDR1 is MGHRA and CDR2 YSYEKL. This CDR3 is 17 amino acids long. Losses at the gene ends were 2 bases for V and 2 bases for J; bases not matched to a gene: 10.

The rearrangement joins TRBV29-1 to TRBJ2-7, with 7 bases identical to TRBD2. CDR3 size: 16 residues. Germline-derived CDR1 and CDR2 are SQVTM and ANQGSEA. Trimming took 0 bases from V and 6 from J; bases not matched to a gene: 14. CDR3: CSVEDLGTIKGGEQYF. As DNA, the CDR3 is TGCAGCGTTGAAGACCTCGGGACTATCAAAGGTGGCGAGCAGTACTTC.

The J gene is TRBJ1-1, the V gene TRBV6-6; D is uncertain. CDR1 MNHNY and CDR2 SVGAGI come from the germline V gene (reference sequence). The CDR3 has 16 amino acids. The ends were cut back, 5 bases at V and 2 bases at J, with 18 bases in the middle. The CDR3 bases are TGTGCCAGCAGTAAGCCATCCGGGATGTACAACACTGAAGCTTTCTTT. Residues: CASSKPSGMYNTEAFF.

This clonotype was observed a handful of times. The rearrangement joins TRBV7-9 to TRBJ2-1; D is perhaps TRBD2 (6 bases). Per the germline V gene, CDR1 is SEHNR and CDR2 is FQNEAQ (reference sequence). Deletions cut 5 bases from V and 4 bases from J, with 12 bases between. CDR3 length equals 14 residues. CDR3 sequence: CASSPTGEYNEQFF. The CDR3 coding sequence is TGTGCCAGCAGCCCCACGGGGGAATACAATGAGCAGTTCTTC.

This clonotype turned up a few times. The chain links TRBV20-1 to TRBJ2-1, with D unclear. This CDR3 comprises 13 residues. V was shortened by 6 bases and J by 2 bases, with 11 bases between the two germline ends. Germline V gives CDR1 DFQATT, CDR2 SNEGSKA (reference sequence). The CDR3 is CSARPGPYNEQFF. The CDR3 nucleotides read TGCAGTGCGAGACCCGGGCCCTACAATGAGCAGTTCTTC.

The CDR3 nucleotides are TGTGCCAGCTCACCGGGACCCCCAGGGACTAACTATGGCTACACCTTC. As protein: CASSPGPPGTNYGYTF. This chain joins TRBV18 and TRBJ1-2; TRBD1 is a possible D gene (5 bases). Germline loops: CDR1 KGHSH, CDR2 LQKENI. The CDR3 runs 16 residues. V was clipped by 3 bases and J by 0 bases, with 14 bases between them.

The rearrangement joins TRBV9 to TRBJ2-5; D possibly matches TRBD1 or TRBD2 (5 bases each). V gave up 4 bases and J gave up 1 base, with 17 bases separating them. CDR3 length: 16 residues. Germline loops: CDR1 SGDLS, CDR2 YYNGEE. This CDR3 reads CASSPDRQGPQETQYF. The CDR3 DNA reads TGTGCCAGCAGCCCCGATCGGCAGGGACCCCAAGAGACCCAGTACTTC.

This rearrangement joins TRBV5-1 to TRBJ2-3, with 7 bases fitting TRBD2. Trimming removed 4 bases from V and 13 bases from J; junction bases left unmatched: 12. The germline V gene encodes CDR1 SGHRS and CDR2 YFSETQ. The CDR3 consists of 13 residues. Written as DNA, the CDR3 is TGCGCCAGCAGCCTTGACGGAGCGGGGCTGAAGTATTTT. Translating it yields CASSLDGAGLKYF.

The chain recombines TRBV7-9 with TRBJ2-7, with D possibly being TRBD1 (6 bases). Germline CDR1 is SEHNR and CDR2 is FQNEAQ (reference sequence). The CDR3 totals 13 residues. V dropped 5 bases and J dropped 2 bases, with 10 bases sitting between them. CDR3 region: CASSKPGAYEQYF. CDR3 in DNA: TGTGCCAGCAGCAAACCAGGGGCCTACGAGCAGTACTTC.

In this sample, this clonotype turned up a few times. This sequence joins TRBV12-3 or TRBV12-4 and TRBJ2-3; the match to TRBD2 covers 11 bases. The V gene end was trimmed by 6 bases and the J gene end by 4 bases; junction bases not matched to a gene: 6. The CDR3 sequence is 15 residues long. The CDR3 loop is CASSPIAGGPDTQYF. DNA of the CDR3: TGTGCCAGCAGCCCTATAGCGGGAGGGCCAGATACGCAGTATTTT.

This clonotype was observed a handful of times. The rearrangement links TRBV20-1 to TRBJ2-5; 10 bases are shared with TRBD1. This CDR3 spans 14 amino acids. V dropped 1 base and J dropped 6; count of bases not matched to a gene: 5. Germline CDR1 and CDR2: DFQATT and SNEGSKA (reference sequence). The CDR3 loop is CSARGTGGRQTQYF. As DNA, the CDR3 is TGCAGTGCTAGAGGGACAGGGGGGAGGCAGACCCAGTACTTC.

The chain carries TRBV12-3 or TRBV12-4 and TRBJ2-5, with D maybe TRBD2 (6 bases). The CDR3 spans 14 residues. V gave up 7 bases and J gave up 2 bases, with 14 bases separating them. CDR3 loop: CASKDYRAQETQYF. CDR3 bases: TGTGCCAGCAAGGACTATCGTGCACAAGAGACCCAGTACTTC.

This chain connects TRBV5-5 to TRBJ1-5; no clear D. This CDR3 contains 15 residues. The ends were cut back, 0 bases at V and 4 bases at J, with 11 bases in the middle. Germline V gene sequence: CDR1 SGHKS, CDR2 YYEKEE (reference sequence). CDR3 amino acids: CASSLAAVLNQPQHF. DNA of the CDR3: TGTGCCAGCAGCTTGGCTGCCGTTCTGAATCAGCCCCAGCATTTT.

This clonotype was seen more than once but under ten times. The genes are TRBV3-1 and TRBJ2-3, with a tentative D call TRBD2 (6 bases). The CDR3 has 15 amino acids. Germline V gene data show CDR1 as LGHDT and CDR2 as YNNKEL (reference sequence). Deletions cut 1 base from V and 2 bases from J, with 10 bases between. CDR3 DNA sequence: TGTGCCAGCAGCCAAGTGTCTAGCGTCACAGATACGCAGTATTTT. Its protein is CASSQVSSVTDTQYF.

The CDR3 DNA reads TGTGCCACCAGCAGAGACAAGGATACGCAGTATTTT. Translation: CATSRDKDTQYF. This rearrangement joins TRBV15 to TRBJ2-3; D is ambiguous. Germline V lookup: CDR1 LNHNV, CDR2 YYDKDF (reference sequence). Trimming pared 0 bases from V and 6 bases from J, leaving 4 bases between. The CDR3 is 12 residues long.

This clonotype has a handful of counts. The CDR3 nucleotides are TGCAGTGCTAGTGAGGGGTGGGGGGGTTACAATGAGCAGTTCTTC. Encoded protein: CSASEGWGGYNEQFF. This chain connects TRBV20-1 to TRBJ2-1, with 7 nucleotides matching TRBD2. V was clipped by 3 bases and J by 4 bases; unmatched bases: 9. CDR3 length: 15 residues. From germline, CDR1 is DFQATT and CDR2 SNEGSKA (reference sequence).

The chain has TRBV7-9 and TRBJ2-1; 7 bases align to TRBD1. Per germline, CDR1 SEHNR and CDR2 FQNEAQ (reference sequence). Trimming took 3 bases from V and 6 from J; bases not matched to a gene: 5. The CDR3 contains 14 residues. CDR3 sequence (DNA): TGTGCCAGCAGCTTGAAGGGGGCTGGCAATGAGCAGTTCTTC. The encoded protein is CASSLKGAGNEQFF.

The chain recombines TRBV29-1 with TRBJ2-7; TRBD2 matches at 13 bases. The V gene end was trimmed by 4 bases and the J gene end by 1 base; junction bases not matched to a gene: 4. The CDR3 contains 15 residues. Germline loops: CDR1 SQVTM, CDR2 ANQGSEA. The CDR3 spells CSVGLAGGPSYEQYF. CDR3 DNA: TGCAGCGTTGGACTAGCGGGAGGCCCTTCCTACGAGCAGTACTTC.

The gene calls are TRBV10-3 and TRBJ2-3; TRBD1 is a possible D gene (6 bases). Trimming pared 4 bases from V and 3 bases from J, leaving 11 bases between. CDR3 length: 14 amino acids. Germline V CDR1 and CDR2: ENHRY, SYGVKD. CDR3 protein: CAISGNRETDTQYF. CDR3 coding DNA: TGTGCCATCAGTGGGAACAGGGAGACAGATACGCAGTATTTT.

The chain's CDR3 is CASSYSRRKNTEAFF. CDR3 coding DNA: TGTGCCAGCAGTTACTCTAGACGAAAGAACACTGAAGCTTTCTTT. The rearrangement uses TRBV6-2 or TRBV6-3 and TRBJ1-1; D is undetermined. The ends were cut back, 0 bases at V and 1 base at J, with 9 bases in the middle. The CDR3 is 15 amino acids. Germline loops: CDR1 MNHEY, CDR2 SVGEGT.

The chain employs TRBV7-9 and TRBJ2-3; 9 bases align to TRBD1. The CDR3 is 16 residues long. Per the germline V gene, CDR1 is SEHNR and CDR2 is FQNEAQ (reference sequence). With 6 bases clipped from V and 4 bases from J, the junction kept 11 bases outside the gene matches. Here the CDR3 DNA reads TGTGCCAGCAGTTCCCGGGACAGGGCCCGGCCAGATACGCAGTATTTT. It codes for CASSSRDRARPDTQYF. The whole variable domain, filled in from reference TRBV7-9 and TRBJ2-3, reads DTGVSQNPRHKITKRGQNVTFRCDPISEHNRLYWYRQTLGQGPEFLTYFQNEAQLEKSRLLSDRFSAERPKGSFSTLEIQRTEQGDSAMYLCASSSRDRARPDTQYFGPGTRLTVL.